The 30 T cell receptor beta chains below all came from one sample that was sequenced in a study of blood T cell repertoires in COVID-19. Some clones are missing from TCRdb's copy, which holds only in-frame ones; the method was immunoSEQ multiplex PCR. Altogether tens of thousands of clones are present, roughly 90% being singletons, with the ten largest covering about 39%. Source material: peripheral blood. The receptors shown here come from a man aged 55 to 70 with active or convalescent COVID-19.

The chain has TRBV5-6 and TRBJ2-4; a possible D gene is TRBD2 (6 bases). This CDR3 comprises 18 residues. The V gene's germline CDR1 is SGHDT and CDR2 YYEEEE. Trimming removed 4 bases at V and 0 bases at J, with 20 bases between. The CDR3 here is CASSEGLYLNLAKNIQYF. CDR3 nucleotides: TGTGCCAGCAGCGAGGGACTCTACCTAAACTTAGCCAAAAACATTCAGTACTTC.

The V gene is TRBV20-1, the J gene TRBJ1-6; 10 bases agree with TRBD1. The V and J ends lost 3 bases and 6 bases, in that order; junction bases with no gene match: 5. Germline CDR1 DFQATT, CDR2 SNEGSKA (reference sequence). This CDR3 is built from 15 residues. This chain's CDR3 is CSASDRGQGNSPLHF. The CDR3 nucleotides read TGCAGTGCTAGTGACAGGGGGCAGGGTAATTCACCCCTCCACTTT.

J is TRBJ2-4 and V is TRBV13; the D gene is possibly TRBD1 (6 bases). Trimming shortened V by 5 bases and J by 7 bases, and 15 bases separated the two germline ends. The germline V gene has CDR1 PRHDT and CDR2 FYEKMQ (reference sequence). This CDR3 is 14 amino acids long. CDR3 coding DNA: TGTGCCAGCAGCCCACCAGGGGATCAGAACATTCAGTACTTC. It is translated as CASSPPGDQNIQYF.

DNA for the CDR3: TGTGCCAGCAGGGGACCGGGACTAAAGAGGGCCTACAATGAGCAGTTCTTC. It yields the protein CASRGPGLKRAYNEQFF. V and J are TRBV2 and TRBJ2-1; 7 positions match TRBD2. The junction had 13 bases not matched to a gene; V was cut back by 6 bases and J by 2 bases. The CDR3 has 17 residues. The V gene's germline CDR1 is SNHLY and CDR2 FYNNEI. Supplemented by reference TRBV2 and TRBJ2-1, the full variable domain reads EPEVTQTPSHQVTQMGQEVILRCVPISNHLYFYWYRQILGQKVEFLVSFYNNEISEKSEIFDDQFSVERPDGSNFTLKIRSTKLEDSAMYFCASRGPGLKRAYNEQFFGPGTRLTVL.

V and J are TRBV5-1 and TRBJ2-7; 10 bases agree with TRBD1. This CDR3 region has 19 residues. The germline gives CDR1 SGHRS, CDR2 YFSETQ. J lost 0 bases, V lost 1 base, and 13 bases had no gene match. In nucleotides, the CDR3 is TGCGCCAGCAGCTTGAGGCCCCGCTCGACAGGGGGCAACTCCTACGAGCAGTACTTC. It specifies CASSLRPRSTGGNSYEQYF.

The chain employs TRBV28 and TRBJ1-2, with TRBD1 matching over 7 bases. CDR1 is MDHEN, CDR2 SYDVKM, per germline. The junction had 8 bases not matched to a gene; V was cut back by 5 bases and J by 2 bases. The CDR3 totals 15 residues. CDR3 protein: CASSATGIRNYGYTF. The CDR3 nucleotides read TGTGCCAGCAGTGCGACAGGGATAAGAAACTATGGCTACACCTTC.

This chain links TRBV2 with TRBJ2-5; 7 bases match TRBD2. The CDR3 is 17 amino acids. Germline CDR1 reads SNHLY; CDR2 reads FYNNEI. The ends lost 10 bases at V and 1 base at J; junction bases unmatched: 18. CDR3 nucleotides: TGTGCCATCCTAGAGGGAGCAGCGGGGAGTCCCCAAGAGACCCAGTACTTC. Its translation: CAILEGAAGSPQETQYF.

V gene TRBV10-1 combines with J gene TRBJ1-6; D ambiguous. The CDR3 contains 15 residues. Germline V CDR1 and CDR2: WNHNN, SYGVQD (reference sequence). V lost 0 bases, J lost 7 bases, and 10 bases lay in between. CDR3 DNA: TGCGCCAGCAGTGAGTCGCTGACGGGGAATTCACCCCTCCACTTT. Translating it yields CASSESLTGNSPLHF.

V gene TRBV25-1 combines with J gene TRBJ2-7, with TRBD1 matching 8 bases. Losses at the gene ends were 2 bases for V and 0 bases for J; bases not matched to a gene: 12. The length of the CDR3 is 18 residues. Germline values: CDR1 MGHDK, CDR2 SYGVNS. The CDR3 sequence: CASSEHTSRDRNSYEQYF. For the CDR3, the DNA is TGTGCCAGCAGTGAACATACAAGCCGGGACAGGAACTCCTACGAGCAGTACTTC.

This chain connects TRBV28 to TRBJ1-1, with TRBD1 matching over 7 bases. The CDR3 runs 14 residues. Trimming removed 3 bases from V and 1 base from J; junction bases left unmatched: 2. Per germline, CDR1 MDHEN and CDR2 SYDVKM. The CDR3 DNA reads as TGTGCCAGCAGTTTCAGGGACAGGAACACTGAAGCTTTCTTT. Translating gives CASSFRDRNTEAFF.

This clone appeared once. The chain combines TRBV28 with TRBJ1-4; no clear D gene. With 5 bases removed from V and 3 bases from J, the gap between germline ends came to 22 bases. The germline V gene encodes CDR1 MDHEN and CDR2 SYDVKM. The CDR3 is made up of 18 amino acids. CDR3 region: CASSATGESVNPNEKLFF. CDR3 nucleotides: TGTGCCAGCAGTGCGACCGGGGAGAGCGTCAACCCTAATGAAAAACTGTTTTTT. Complete variable domain (other parts from reference TRBV28 and TRBJ1-4): DVKVTQSSRYLVKRTGEKVFLECVQDMDHENMFWYRQDPGLGLRLIYFSYDVKMKEKGDIPEGYSVSREKKERFSLILESASTNQTSMYLCASSATGESVNPNEKLFFGSGTQLSVL.

V usage is TRBV18 and J usage is TRBJ2-7; D not certain. V lost 3 bases to trimming and J lost 3 bases, with 9 bases between them. CDR3 length: 13 amino acids. CDR1 and CDR2 (germline): KGHSH, LQKENI. The CDR3 bases are TGTGCCAGCTCACCGCCAAACAACTACGAGCAGTACTTC. It specifies CASSPPNNYEQYF.

V gene TRBV28 combines with J gene TRBJ1-3, with 9 bases lining up with TRBD1. Germline-derived CDR1 and CDR2 are MDHEN and SYDVKM. Trimming took 3 bases from V and 4 from J; bases not matched to a gene: 4. CDR3 length: 15 residues. The CDR3 bases are TGTGCCAGCAGTTTTACAGGGGGCCCCGGAAACACCATATATTTT. Protein: CASSFTGGPGNTIYF.

This chain connects TRBV6-2 or TRBV6-3 to TRBJ1-1; 8 nucleotides align to TRBD1. J lost 3 bases, V lost 2 bases, and 11 bases had no gene match. Per the germline V gene, CDR1 is MNHEY and CDR2 is SVGEGT. CDR3 length: 17 amino acids. The CDR3 DNA sequence: TGTGCCAGCAGTTACGACGTCGCAGGGGGCATCGACACTGAAGCTTTCTTT. Protein: CASSYDVAGGIDTEAFF.

The V gene is TRBV7-6, the J gene TRBJ2-7; 8 nucleotides line up with TRBD1. Germline V gene lookup returns CDR1 SGHVS and CDR2 FNYEAQ. This CDR3 has 15 residues. The ends lost 0 bases at V and 7 bases at J; junction bases unmatched: 8. In DNA, the CDR3 is TGTGCCAGCAGCTTAGCGACAGGGGCGCTTATAGAGCAGTACTTC. This codes for CASSLATGALIEQYF.

The rearrangement uses TRBV24-1 and TRBJ2-3; TRBD2 might be the D (6 bases). The CDR3 covers 16 residues. Trimming stripped 3 bases from V and 4 bases from J, with 16 bases between. The germline CDR1 and CDR2 sequences are KGHDR and SFDVKD. As DNA, the CDR3 is TGTGCCACCAGTGATAAAGTGAGAACGGGGGCAGATACGCAGTATTTT. This gives the protein CATSDKVRTGADTQYF.

The CDR3 nucleotides read TGTGCCAGCTCACCAGCTCTACAGGAAGCTTTCTTT. As protein: CASSPALQEAFF. The J gene is TRBJ1-1, the V gene TRBV18; D is uncertain. Germline-derived CDR1 and CDR2 are KGHSH and LQKENI. This CDR3 is 12 amino acids long. V lost 2 bases and J 8 bases, leaving 9 bases between the germline ends.

The chain combines TRBV5-6 with TRBJ1-6, with no clear D. The CDR3 has 14 amino acids. In germline, CDR1 is SGHDT, CDR2 YYEEEE. V was cut by 2 bases and J by 8 bases, with 11 bases left in between. CDR3 coding DNA: TGTGCCAGCAGCTTCAGCAGGTCATATTCACCCCTCCACTTT. This gives the protein CASSFSRSYSPLHF. Together with reference TRBV5-6 and TRBJ1-6, the CDR3 gives the full variable domain: DAGVTQSPTHLIKTRGQQVTLRCSPKSGHDTVSWYQQALGQGPQFIFQYYEEEERQRGNFPDRFSGHQFPNYSSELNVNALLLGDSALYLCASSFSRSYSPLHFGNGTRLTVT.

V and J are TRBV5-1 and TRBJ1-6, with 9 bases matching TRBD1. Germline lookup yields CDR1 SGHRS and CDR2 YFSETQ. This CDR3 contains 14 residues. J lost 7 bases, V lost 2 bases, and 1 base had no gene match. In DNA form, the CDR3 reads TGCGCCAGCAGCTTCGGGACAGGGAATTCACCCCTCCACTTT. Translated: CASSFGTGNSPLHF.

The chain combines TRBV7-9 with TRBJ2-6; D remains ambiguous. The CDR3 sequence is 18 residues long. Deletions cut 2 bases from V and 0 bases from J, with 14 bases between. Germline CDR1 SEHNR, CDR2 FQNEAQ (reference sequence). The CDR3 loop is CASSLLWQAFSGANVLTF. CDR3 DNA: TGTGCCAGCAGCTTATTGTGGCAGGCTTTCTCTGGGGCCAACGTCCTGACTTTC.

The rearrangement uses TRBV7-4 and TRBJ2-2; maybe TRBD1 (6 bases). The CDR3 runs 15 residues. Germline lookup yields CDR1 SGHVT and CDR2 SQSDAQ. The V gene lost 7 bases and the J gene lost 4 bases, with 16 bases spanning the gap. The CDR3 sequence is CASNPPQGCTGELFF. The CDR3 coding sequence is TGTGCCAGCAATCCTCCCCAGGGGTGCACCGGGGAGCTGTTTTTT.

CDR3 protein: CASSTRQGAYEQYF. DNA for the CDR3: TGTGCCAGCAGCACACGACAGGGGGCCTACGAGCAGTACTTC. V gene TRBV13 combines with J gene TRBJ2-7, with 9 bases aligning to TRBD1. CDR1 and CDR2 from the germline V gene are PRHDT and FYEKMQ (reference sequence). The CDR3 spans 14 residues. Trimming removed 5 bases from V and 2 bases from J; junction bases left unmatched: 4.

This chain links TRBV24-1 with TRBJ1-2, with D unresolved. CDR3 length: 14 amino acids. V dropped 1 base and J dropped 0 bases, with 5 bases sitting between them. In germline, CDR1 is KGHDR, CDR2 SFDVKD. The CDR3 spells CATSDFYANYGYTF. For the CDR3, the DNA is TGTGCCACCAGTGATTTTTATGCTAACTATGGCTACACCTTC.

The genes are TRBV19 and TRBJ2-1; D perhaps matches TRBD2 (5 bases). Germline assignment: CDR1 LNHDA and CDR2 SQIVND (reference sequence). V dropped 4 bases and J dropped 3 bases, with 7 bases sitting between them. This CDR3 has 13 residues. The CDR3 coding sequence is TGTGCCAGTAGTAGAGGACTCTACAATGAGCAGTTCTTC. Protein: CASSRGLYNEQFF.

In its sample, this clone was seen once. V usage is TRBV11-3 and J usage is TRBJ2-1; D is possibly TRBD2 (5 bases). Per germline, CDR1 SGHNT and CDR2 YENEEA. The CDR3 is 14 amino acids. The germline V and J ends were trimmed by 5 bases and 2 bases, with 10 bases remaining between them. CDR3 nucleotide sequence: TGTGCCAGCAGCCCCCCTAGCACCTACAATGAGCAGTTCTTC. Protein product: CASSPPSTYNEQFF.

The rearrangement links TRBV2 to TRBJ2-1; 12 nucleotides line up with TRBD2. This CDR3 comprises 15 residues. Trimming at V came to 8 bases and at J to 6 bases, leaving 8 bases not matched to a gene. Germline CDR1 reads SNHLY; CDR2 reads FYNNEI. CDR3 DNA sequence: TGTGCCAGCTCGGCGACTAGCGGGAGAGGCAATGAGCAGTTCTTC. Translating gives CASSATSGRGNEQFF. Full variable domain (missing parts from reference TRBV2 and TRBJ2-1): EPEVTQTPSHQVTQMGQEVILRCVPISNHLYFYWYRQILGQKVEFLVSFYNNEISEKSEIFDDQFSVERPDGSNFTLKIRSTKLEDSAMYFCASSATSGRGNEQFFGPGTRLTVL.

V and J are TRBV2 and TRBJ1-6; D might be TRBD1 (5 bases). V lost 8 bases, J lost 6 bases, and 17 bases lay in between. Germline values: CDR1 SNHLY, CDR2 FYNNEI. This CDR3 has 15 residues. CDR3 DNA: TGTGCCAGCCGGGCAAATCCGACAGCTAATTCACCCCTCCACTTT. It encodes CASRANPTANSPLHF.

V usage is TRBV18 and J usage is TRBJ2-7; 10 positions match TRBD2. V lost 2 bases to trimming and J lost 4 bases; unmatched junction nucleotides: 8. The CDR3 totals 16 residues. Germline lookup yields CDR1 KGHSH and CDR2 LQKENI. In DNA, the CDR3 is TGTGCCAGCTCACCATACACTAGCGGGACGTCTTACGAGCAGTACTTC. This sequence encodes CASSPYTSGTSYEQYF.

This chain uses TRBV7-8 with TRBJ1-6, with 9 bases that match TRBD1. The CDR3 extends over 18 amino acids. Trimming took 2 bases from V and 3 from J; bases not matched to a gene: 8. Germline assignment: CDR1 SGHVS and CDR2 FQNEAQ. Here the CDR3 reads CASSLYPGGQGYNSPLHF. CDR3 nucleotide sequence: TGTGCCAGCAGCTTATATCCAGGGGGACAGGGCTATAATTCACCCCTCCACTTT.

V is TRBV18 and J is TRBJ1-1; 8 nucleotides line up with TRBD1. The CDR3 sequence is 15 residues long. Germline V gene data show CDR1 as KGHSH and CDR2 as LQKENI. With V trimmed by 0 bases and J by 2 bases, 2 bases remained unmatched. Here the CDR3 DNA reads TGTGCCAGCTCACCACCTGGACAGGGCAACACTGAAGCTTTCTTT. As protein: CASSPPGQGNTEAFF.